A selection of T cell receptor beta chains follows, all from one sample in a study of long-term antiretroviral therapy in people with HIV. Assay used: immunoSEQ multiplex PCR; TCRdb lists only in-frame clones, some missing. The sample holds 20,000 or so clones; approximately 78% are singletons and the top ten take 18%. Sequenced material: unsorted PBMCs, taken 0.6 years after starting antiretroviral therapy. The receptors shown here come from a woman aged 18-29 years with HIV. CDR3s include the opening cysteine and the closing phenylalanine or tryptophan. Only part of the rows carry a size: once, few, many, or a class if the clone is expanded.

CDR3aa	v_gene	j_gene	abundance
CASTKGFLNSPLHF	TRBV6-1	TRBJ1-6	-
CASSQDYSLSNQPQHF	TRBV4-1	TRBJ1-5	few
CASSVTGANTEAFF	TRBV6-1	TRBJ1-1	-
CASSSTTGILEYF	TRBV7-8	TRBJ2-3	-
CASSYSDSQETQYF	TRBV6-5	TRBJ2-5	-
CASSLGFLAYEQYF	TRBV11-2	TRBJ2-7	-
CASSVAGTGREKLFF	TRBV9	TRBJ1-4	once
CASSVGNSNEQFF	TRBV9	TRBJ2-1	-
CASSLSGGFYEQYF	TRBV7-9	TRBJ2-7	once
CASSVGGQLNQPQHF	TRBV9	TRBJ1-5	few
CASSIWSRANQPQHF	TRBV19	TRBJ1-5	-
CASSELGISRDTQYF	TRBV6-5	TRBJ2-3	-
CASSEEKDEASTDTQYF	TRBV2	TRBJ2-3	-
CASSTRWGRFTEAFF	TRBV19	TRBJ1-1	-
CASSLGVSGGAGAKNIQYF	TRBV7-6	TRBJ2-4	-
CASSQVWGDSQPQHF	TRBV4-3	TRBJ1-5	-
CASSEAVAGEYNEQFF	TRBV6-1	TRBJ2-1	-
CASSLGQNTGELFF	TRBV5-1	TRBJ2-2	-
CASKENGNYGYTF	TRBV28	TRBJ1-2	-
CASSQDMGGSTYEQYF	TRBV4-2	TRBJ2-7	once
CATRIPGSYEQYF	TRBV15	TRBJ2-7	-